This is a list of T cell receptor beta chains from one sample in a study of shared clonotypes between healthy human individuals. Clones were read by immunoSEQ multiplex PCR, and TCRdb kept only the in-frame ones, dropping some. The sample has 1,500,000 or so clones; approximately 98.5% are singletons. Sequenced material: naive CD4+ T cells sorted from blood. These receptors were collected from a man aged 25-45 years in good health. The CDR3 runs from the conserved cysteine through the conserved F or W. D genes are given only for firm matches. Clone size is stated in some rows and not others, as once, few, many or a class when expanded.

cdr3_nt cdr3_aa cdr3_length j_call clone_size d_call v_call
TGTGCCAGCAGCGTAGGTGACGGACCTACCGGGGAGCTGTTTTTT CASSVGDGPTGELFF 15 TRBJ2-2 . . TRBV9
TGTGCCAGCAGCTTGGCAGGGGGCCGCCCACCCCTGGTCAATGAGCAGTTCTTC CASSLAGGRPPLVNEQFF 18 TRBJ2-1 . TRBD1 TRBV5-5
TGTGCCAGCAGTTCCAGCCCATTCAGGACTAGCGGGAGGATACAGCAGTACTTC CASSSSPFRTSGRIQQYF 18 TRBJ2-7 . TRBD2 TRBV28
TGCAGCGTTGTTGGCCAACCCGGGACAGGGAGTGATTACTCTGGAAACACCATATATTTT CSVVGQPGTGSDYSGNTIYF 20 TRBJ1-3 . TRBD1 TRBV29-1
TGTGCCAGCAGACCCGGGACTAGCGAGGACTACGAGCAGTACTTC CASRPGTSEDYEQYF 15 TRBJ2-7 . TRBD2 TRBV5-4
TGCGCCAGCAGCTTATATACAGGGAGCACCGGGGAGCTGTTTTTT CASSLYTGSTGELFF 15 TRBJ2-2 . . TRBV5-1
TGTGCCAGCAGCAATAGTGTTGAGCAGTTCTTC CASSNSVEQFF 11 TRBJ2-1 . . TRBV5-5
TGTGCCAGCAGCTTGGTCGGGAGCGGGACCGGGGAGCTGTTTTTT CASSLVGSGTGELFF 15 TRBJ2-2 . . TRBV5-4
TGTGCCAGTAGCGCGACGGCGGGGGACACTGAAGCTTTCTTT CASSATAGDTEAFF 14 TRBJ1-1 . . TRBV19
TGCGCCAGAACTAGTAAAAAACTGCAACCGGGACAGGGTGTTGAAAAACTGTTTTTT CARTSKKLQPGQGVEKLFF 19 TRBJ1-4 . TRBD1 TRBV10-1
TGCAGCGTCTTAGGGGGGTTTAATCAGCCCCAGCATTTT CSVLGGFNQPQHF 13 TRBJ1-5 once . TRBV29-1
TGTGCCAGCAGCTGGAGGGGACTAGCGGGAGGAGCTGAGCAGTTCTTC CASSWRGLAGGAEQFF 16 TRBJ2-1 . TRBD2 TRBV5-6
TGTGCCAGCAGTTCCTTTACTGAAGCTTTCTTT CASSSFTEAFF 11 TRBJ1-1 . . TRBV6-6
TGTGCCAGCGGACAGGGTCCCACAGATTCGCAGTATTTT CASGQGPTDSQYF 13 TRBJ2-3 . TRBD1 TRBV28
TGTGCCACCAGCAGAGTTGGGTTATTTAAGGGCGGGAGAAGTACTAAGATCAAAACCGGGGAGCTGTTTTTT CATSRVGLFKGGRSTKIKTGELFF 24 TRBJ2-2 once TRBD2 TRBV15
TGTGCCAGCATCTATAGCACAGATACGCAGTATTTT CASIYSTDTQYF 12 TRBJ2-3 . . TRBV6-1
TGTGCCAGCAGCTTAGGGACAATTGGGCAGTTCTTC CASSLGTIGQFF 12 TRBJ2-1 . . TRBV7-2
TGCAGCGTTGACACTCTTTTGAGCACAGATACGCAGTATTTT CSVDTLLSTDTQYF 14 TRBJ2-3 once . TRBV29-1
TGTGCCAGCAGTCCAGAGACAGGGTTCGAGCAGTACTTC CASSPETGFEQYF 13 TRBJ2-7 . TRBD1 TRBV2
TGTGCCAGCACCCAGTACGGGCCACCCAGGGAGACCCAGTACTTC CASTQYGPPRETQYF 15 TRBJ2-5 . . TRBV27
TGCGCCAGCAGTGAGGCTAGCGGGAGCGGCACAGATACGCAGTATTTT CASSEASGSGTDTQYF 16 TRBJ2-3 . TRBD2 TRBV10-1
TGTGCCAGCTCACCCCAGACAGGGGCAAAAGATACGCAGTATTTT CASSPQTGAKDTQYF 15 TRBJ2-3 . TRBD1 TRBV18
TGTGCCAGCAGTGTAGGAGGGATCAGCAATCAGCCCCAGCATTTT CASSVGGISNQPQHF 15 TRBJ1-5 . . TRBV2
TGCGCCAGCAGCAGGGTACCGGGAAACACCATATATTTT CASSRVPGNTIYF 13 TRBJ1-3 . . TRBV4-3
TGTGCCAGCTCACCACCGACAGGGAACACCGGGGAGCTGTTTTTT CASSPPTGNTGELFF 15 TRBJ2-2 . . TRBV18
TGTGCCAGCAGCTTCGAGCAGAGCTCTTACTACGAGCAGTACTTC CASSFEQSSYYEQYF 15 TRBJ2-7 . . TRBV7-2
TGTGCCAGCAGCGTGGATCCAGGGGAGGCTAGCGGGAGGGTATACAATGAGCAGTTCTTC CASSVDPGEASGRVYNEQFF 20 TRBJ2-1 once TRBD2 TRBV9
TGTGCCAGCAGCCCCTCCGGGACAAATTTATGGAATGAGCAGTTCTTC CASSPSGTNLWNEQFF 16 TRBJ2-1 . . TRBV7-6
TGTGCCAGCTCATCCGGGGTTGATGAAAAACTGTTTTTT CASSSGVDEKLFF 13 TRBJ1-4 . . TRBV18
TGCAGTACAGCGTGGACAGATACGCAGTATTTT CSTAWTDTQYF 11 TRBJ2-3 . . TRBV20-1
TGTGCCAGCAGCTTAGTTGGAAACACCATATATTTT CASSLVGNTIYF 12 TRBJ1-3 . . TRBV7-2
TGTGCCTGGAGTGTACTACAGGGTACCGGGGAGCTGTTTTTT CAWSVLQGTGELFF 14 TRBJ2-2 . . TRBV30
TGTGCCAGCAGAGGACCCTACAATGAGCAGTTCTTC CASRGPYNEQFF 12 TRBJ2-1 . . TRBV28
TGTGCCAGCAGCCTGTCGGGGCGGCAAGAGACCCAGTACTTC CASSLSGRQETQYF 14 TRBJ2-5 . . TRBV11-2
TGTGCCAGCAGTAGACACAGGGGAAGCTCCTACGAGCAGTACTTC CASSRHRGSSYEQYF 15 TRBJ2-7 . TRBD1 TRBV6-5
TGCGCCAGCAGTGTTCGGATAGGGTCCTACAATGAGCAGTTCTTC CASSVRIGSYNEQFF 15 TRBJ2-1 . . TRBV10-1
TGTGCCAGCAGCGTAGACGGCCTTCGATCCTACGAGCAGTACTTC CASSVDGLRSYEQYF 15 TRBJ2-7 . . TRBV9
TGTGCCAGCAGTGGTTGGGTCGCCACCGGGGAGCTGTTTTTT CASSGWVATGELFF 14 TRBJ2-2 . . TRBV6-1
TGTGCCAGCAGCTTGTGGCCGGACAGACAGGACAATGAGCAGTTCTTC CASSLWPDRQDNEQFF 16 TRBJ2-1 once . TRBV5-8
TGTGCCAGCAGCGTACTAGCGGGAGGTAGGGATGAGCAGTTCTTC CASSVLAGGRDEQFF 15 TRBJ2-1 once TRBD2 TRBV9
TGTGCCAGCAGCTTAACGGCGGCGGGGAGGACTGAAGCTTTCTTT CASSLTAAGRTEAFF 15 TRBJ1-1 once . TRBV5-6
TGTGCCAGCAGCTTAGTGGGGGGCGAGGGCTCCTACAATGAGCAGTTCTTC CASSLVGGEGSYNEQFF 17 TRBJ2-1 . . TRBV7-9
TGTGCCAGCAACCTAGCGGGAGTCTACGAGCAGTACTTC CASNLAGVYEQYF 13 TRBJ2-7 . TRBD2 TRBV6-5
TGTGCCACCAGCAGAGAGGCAGGGTACGACAATGAGCAGTTCTTC CATSREAGYDNEQFF 15 TRBJ2-1 . . TRBV15
TGTGCCAGTAGTATAGATTGGGGGACTGAAGCTTTCTTT CASSIDWGTEAFF 13 TRBJ1-1 . . TRBV19
TGTGCCAGCAGCCACGGGGTGGGCAGGGAGAGCGAGCAGTACTTC CASSHGVGRESEQYF 15 TRBJ2-7 . . TRBV5-4
TGTGCCAGCAGCCCCTTCGACAGGGAAGTAGGTGGCTACACCTTC CASSPFDREVGGYTF 15 TRBJ1-2 . TRBD1 TRBV5-4
TGTGCCAGCAGTTACAGTGAGGGCCGAACAGATACGCAGTATTTT CASSYSEGRTDTQYF 15 TRBJ2-3 once . TRBV6-5
TGCGCCAGCAGCTTGGCCCCGCCCGGACAGGGGACTAGGACTGAAGCTTTCTTT CASSLAPPGQGTRTEAFF 18 TRBJ1-1 . TRBD1 TRBV5-1
TGCGCCAGCAGGTTAATTCAGGGGCCCACTGAAGCTTTCTTT CASRLIQGPTEAFF 14 TRBJ1-1 . . TRBV5-1
TGTGCCAGCACCGAAGCGGGTAGCTCCTACAATGAGCAGTTCTTC CASTEAGSSYNEQFF 15 TRBJ2-1 . . TRBV28